A selection of T cell receptor beta chains follows, all from one sample in a study of blood T cell repertoires in COVID-19. Clones were read by immunoSEQ multiplex PCR, and TCRdb kept only the in-frame ones, dropping some. The table records a few hundred thousand clones, around 90% of them present only once. Sequencing was performed on peripheral blood. These receptors were taken from a woman in her 70s with COVID-19, enrolled during active disease. CDR3s include the opening cysteine and the closing phenylalanine or tryptophan. The order of the fields is J gene, V gene, D gene, clone size, CDR3 protein, CDR3 DNA. A D gene is named only where the DNA matches it firmly. The size entry is marked missing in some rows and otherwise reads once, few, many or a size class.

j_call: TRBJ2-5
v_call: TRBV6-5
d_call: TRBD2
clone_size: .
cdr3_aa: CASSYATSVQETQYF
cdr3_nt: TGTGCCAGCAGTTACGCAACTAGCGTGCAAGAGACCCAGTACTTC

j_call: TRBJ2-1
v_call: TRBV5-1
d_call: .
clone_size: .
cdr3_aa: CASSLDRVNEQFF
cdr3_nt: TGCGCCAGCAGCTTGGACAGGGTCAATGAGCAGTTCTTC

j_call: TRBJ2-1
v_call: TRBV6-5
d_call: TRBD2
clone_size: .
cdr3_aa: CASIRTRSTYNEQFF
cdr3_nt: TGTGCCAGCATCAGGACTAGATCCACCTACAATGAGCAGTTCTTC

j_call: TRBJ1-2
v_call: TRBV5-4
d_call: .
clone_size: .
cdr3_aa: CASSRQVGAGNYGYTF
cdr3_nt: TGTGCCAGCAGTCGACAGGTGGGGGCTGGTAACTATGGCTACACCTTC

j_call: TRBJ2-2
v_call: TRBV6-5
d_call: .
clone_size: .
cdr3_aa: CASRLGGAGELFF
cdr3_nt: TGTGCCAGCAGACTAGGGGGGGCCGGGGAGCTGTTTTTT

j_call: TRBJ2-5
v_call: TRBV11-2
d_call: .
clone_size: .
cdr3_aa: CASSLGAQETQYF
cdr3_nt: TGTGCCAGCAGCTTAGGGGCCCAAGAGACCCAGTACTTC

j_call: TRBJ2-7
v_call: TRBV5-1
d_call: TRBD2
clone_size: .
cdr3_aa: CASSFSGGSYEQYF
cdr3_nt: TGCGCCAGCAGCTTTAGCGGGGGTTCCTACGAGCAGTACTTC

j_call: TRBJ1-2
v_call: TRBV7-9
d_call: TRBD1
clone_size: .
cdr3_aa: CASSSGQGYGYTF
cdr3_nt: TGTGCCAGCAGCTCGGGACAGGGATATGGCTACACCTTC

j_call: TRBJ1-2
v_call: TRBV2
d_call: .
clone_size: few
cdr3_aa: CASSEVAGYGYTF
cdr3_nt: TGTGCCAGCAGTGAAGTGGCAGGCTATGGCTACACCTTC

j_call: TRBJ1-6
v_call: TRBV28
d_call: .
clone_size: .
cdr3_aa: CASSLGQGGSPLHF
cdr3_nt: TGTGCCAGCAGTTTAGGGCAGGGCGGCTCACCCCTCCACTTT

j_call: TRBJ1-1
v_call: TRBV9
d_call: .
clone_size: .
cdr3_aa: CASSGQEETEAFF
cdr3_nt: TGTGCCAGCAGCGGTCAGGAGGAGACTGAAGCTTTCTTT

j_call: TRBJ2-7
v_call: TRBV12-3/TRBV12-4
d_call: .
clone_size: .
cdr3_aa: CASSFLYEQYF
cdr3_nt: TGTGCCAGCAGTTTTCTCTACGAGCAGTACTTC

j_call: TRBJ2-3
v_call: TRBV29-1
d_call: .
clone_size: .
cdr3_aa: CSVWGGTDTQYF
cdr3_nt: TGCAGCGTTTGGGGGGGCACAGATACGCAGTATTTT

j_call: TRBJ1-1
v_call: TRBV2
d_call: .
clone_size: .
cdr3_aa: CASSEPGEGSTEAFF
cdr3_nt: TGTGCCAGCAGCGAACCAGGGGAGGGATCCACTGAAGCTTTCTTT

j_call: TRBJ1-1
v_call: TRBV5-5
d_call: .
clone_size: .
cdr3_aa: CASSDGTEAFF
cdr3_nt: TGTGCCAGCAGCGATGGGACAGAAGCTTTCTTT

j_call: TRBJ1-1
v_call: TRBV5-1
d_call: .
clone_size: .
cdr3_aa: CASSLGYQGWGTEAFF
cdr3_nt: TGCGCCAGCAGCTTGGGGTACCAGGGGTGGGGCACTGAAGCTTTCTTT

j_call: TRBJ1-1
v_call: TRBV5-1
d_call: .
clone_size: .
cdr3_aa: CASTSRAGLNTEAFF
cdr3_nt: TGCGCCAGCACCTCTAGGGCGGGACTGAACACTGAAGCTTTCTTT

j_call: TRBJ2-3
v_call: TRBV5-5
d_call: .
clone_size: .
cdr3_aa: CASSLTGLQTDTQYF
cdr3_nt: TGTGCCAGCAGCTTGACAGGTCTCCAGACAGATACGCAGTATTTT

j_call: TRBJ1-2
v_call: TRBV6-1
d_call: TRBD1
clone_size: .
cdr3_aa: CASSENPGQAANYGYTF
cdr3_nt: TGTGCCAGCAGTGAAAATCCCGGACAGGCGGCTAACTATGGCTACACCTTC

j_call: TRBJ2-1
v_call: TRBV6-2/TRBV6-3
d_call: TRBD2
clone_size: .
cdr3_aa: CASSYRAGGREQFF
cdr3_nt: TGTGCCAGCAGTTATCGGGCGGGAGGGCGAGAGCAGTTCTTC

j_call: TRBJ2-2
v_call: TRBV20-1
d_call: .
clone_size: .
cdr3_aa: CSASPRNPNTGELFF
cdr3_nt: TGCAGTGCTAGTCCCAGGAACCCGAACACCGGGGAGCTGTTTTTT

j_call: TRBJ2-1
v_call: TRBV5-1
d_call: TRBD1
clone_size: .
cdr3_aa: CASGHQGENEQFF
cdr3_nt: TGCGCCAGCGGACATCAGGGGGAGAATGAGCAGTTCTTC

j_call: TRBJ2-3
v_call: TRBV28
d_call: .
clone_size: once
cdr3_aa: CASMAWGSGTDTQYF
cdr3_nt: TGTGCCAGCATGGCCTGGGGCAGTGGCACAGATACGCAGTATTTT

j_call: TRBJ2-3
v_call: TRBV5-4
d_call: TRBD1
clone_size: once
cdr3_aa: CASSPGTGRTDTQYF
cdr3_nt: TGTGCCAGCAGCCCAGGGACAGGCCGCACAGATACGCAGTATTTT

j_call: TRBJ2-7
v_call: TRBV7-8
d_call: TRBD2
clone_size: .
cdr3_aa: CASSRGTSGTTRVWEQYF
cdr3_nt: TGTGCCAGCAGCCGAGGGACTAGCGGGACTACCCGGGTATGGGAGCAGTACTTC

j_call: TRBJ1-5
v_call: TRBV3-1/TRBV3-2
d_call: TRBD1
clone_size: .
cdr3_aa: CASSQKQGAVNQPQHF
cdr3_nt: TGTGCCAGCAGCCAAAAACAGGGGGCAGTCAATCAGCCCCAGCATTTT

j_call: TRBJ2-5
v_call: TRBV7-8
d_call: .
clone_size: .
cdr3_aa: CASSFLGEQTQYF
cdr3_nt: TGTGCCAGCAGCTTTCTGGGAGAGCAGACCCAGTACTTC

j_call: TRBJ2-1
v_call: TRBV27
d_call: TRBD2
clone_size: .
cdr3_aa: CASSRWGGKSEGTYNEQFF
cdr3_nt: TGTGCCAGCAGTCGGTGGGGGGGTAAATCCGAAGGGACTTACAATGAGCAGTTCTTC

j_call: TRBJ1-1
v_call: TRBV7-2
d_call: .
clone_size: few
cdr3_aa: CASSFIWGAAEAFF
cdr3_nt: TGTGCCAGCAGCTTCATTTGGGGAGCGGCTGAAGCTTTCTTT

j_call: TRBJ2-7
v_call: TRBV11-2
d_call: TRBD2
clone_size: .
cdr3_aa: CASSAGLAGGSDAHEQYF
cdr3_nt: TGTGCCAGCAGTGCCGGACTAGCGGGAGGGTCCGATGCCCACGAGCAGTACTTC

j_call: TRBJ2-5
v_call: TRBV29-1
d_call: .
clone_size: .
cdr3_aa: CSVGSQETQYF
cdr3_nt: TGCAGCGTTGGCAGCCAAGAGACCCAGTACTTC

j_call: TRBJ1-3
v_call: TRBV6-5
d_call: .
clone_size: .
cdr3_aa: CASSPRYSGNTIYF
cdr3_nt: TGTGCCAGCAGTCCACGGTACTCTGGAAACACCATATATTTT

j_call: TRBJ1-1
v_call: TRBV6-5
d_call: TRBD1
clone_size: .
cdr3_aa: CASNRGYTEAFF
cdr3_nt: TGTGCCAGCAACAGGGGTTACACTGAAGCTTTCTTT

j_call: TRBJ1-2
v_call: TRBV6-5
d_call: TRBD1
clone_size: .
cdr3_aa: CASRDMGTGRGYTF
cdr3_nt: TGTGCCAGCAGAGATATGGGGACAGGCCGGGGCTACACCTTC

j_call: TRBJ2-3
v_call: TRBV3-1/TRBV3-2
d_call: .
clone_size: many
cdr3_aa: CASSQESYPTDTQYF
cdr3_nt: TGTGCCAGCAGCCAAGAAAGCTATCCCACAGATACGCAGTATTTT

j_call: TRBJ2-7
v_call: TRBV7-9
d_call: TRBD2
clone_size: .
cdr3_aa: CASSSGTSGTDEQYF
cdr3_nt: TGTGCCAGCAGCTCCGGGACTAGCGGGACCGACGAGCAGTACTTC

j_call: TRBJ1-6
v_call: TRBV25-1
d_call: TRBD1
clone_size: .
cdr3_aa: CASSGGQGFSPLHF
cdr3_nt: TGTGCCAGCAGTGGTGGACAGGGGTTTTCACCCCTCCACTTT

j_call: TRBJ2-7
v_call: TRBV13
d_call: .
clone_size: .
cdr3_aa: CASSLGLLQYEQYF
cdr3_nt: TGTGCCAGCAGCTTAGGCCTTTTGCAGTACGAGCAGTACTTC

j_call: TRBJ2-1
v_call: TRBV10-1
d_call: .
clone_size: .
cdr3_aa: CASSESMTGLKYNEQFF
cdr3_nt: TGCGCCAGCAGTGAGTCGATGACGGGACTTAAATACAATGAGCAGTTCTTC

j_call: TRBJ1-2
v_call: TRBV29-1
d_call: .
clone_size: .
cdr3_aa: CSVSVADYGYTF
cdr3_nt: TGCAGCGTCTCCGTTGCGGACTATGGCTACACCTTC

j_call: TRBJ2-1
v_call: TRBV3-1/TRBV3-2
d_call: .
clone_size: .
cdr3_aa: CASSQDSGSYNEQFF
cdr3_nt: TGTGCCAGCAGCCAAGATAGCGGTTCCTACAATGAGCAGTTCTTC

j_call: TRBJ1-4
v_call: TRBV29-1
d_call: TRBD1
clone_size: .
cdr3_aa: CSVASGTAIEKLFF
cdr3_nt: TGCAGCGTTGCCTCCGGGACAGCGATAGAAAAACTGTTTTTT

j_call: TRBJ1-6
v_call: TRBV27
d_call: TRBD1
clone_size: .
cdr3_aa: CASTATGTGISPLHF
cdr3_nt: TGTGCCAGCACCGCGACCGGGACAGGGATTTCACCCCTCCACTTT

j_call: TRBJ1-6
v_call: TRBV19
d_call: TRBD1
clone_size: .
cdr3_aa: CASRGQGSSPLHF
cdr3_nt: TGTGCCAGTAGGGGACAGGGGAGTTCACCCCTCCACTTT

j_call: TRBJ2-5
v_call: TRBV20-1
d_call: TRBD2
clone_size: .
cdr3_aa: CSASSGGPDETQYF
cdr3_nt: TGCAGTGCTAGTTCGGGAGGGCCTGATGAGACCCAGTACTTC

j_call: TRBJ2-7
v_call: TRBV19
d_call: .
clone_size: .
cdr3_aa: CASKPQQGTGYEQYF
cdr3_nt: TGTGCCAGTAAACCCCAACAGGGTACGGGTTACGAGCAGTACTTC

j_call: TRBJ2-7
v_call: TRBV5-4
d_call: .
clone_size: once
cdr3_aa: CASSLGGRRGSYEQYF
cdr3_nt: TGTGCCAGCAGCTTGGGAGGTCGGAGGGGTTCCTACGAGCAGTACTTC

j_call: TRBJ2-3
v_call: TRBV2
d_call: TRBD2
clone_size: .
cdr3_aa: CASSEFRGGSVTDTQYF
cdr3_nt: TGTGCCAGCAGTGAGTTCCGTGGCGGGAGTGTCACAGATACGCAGTATTTT

j_call: TRBJ2-7
v_call: TRBV19
d_call: .
clone_size: once
cdr3_aa: CASSIGTDYEQYF
cdr3_nt: TGTGCCAGTAGTATAGGGACAGACTACGAGCAGTACTTC

j_call: TRBJ1-2
v_call: TRBV18
d_call: TRBD1
clone_size: .
cdr3_aa: CASSPRTGDNYGYTF
cdr3_nt: TGTGCCAGCTCACCACGGACAGGAGACAACTATGGCTACACCTTC

j_call: TRBJ1-6
v_call: TRBV11-2
d_call: .
clone_size: .
cdr3_aa: CASDRTGTYNSPLHF
cdr3_nt: TGTGCCAGCGACAGGACGGGAACATATAATTCACCCCTCCACTTT

j_call: TRBJ1-3
v_call: TRBV7-6
d_call: .
clone_size: .
cdr3_aa: CASTLSVGLSGNTIYF
cdr3_nt: TGTGCCAGCACCCTAAGTGTGGGCCTCTCTGGAAACACCATATATTTT

j_call: TRBJ1-2
v_call: TRBV3-1/TRBV3-2
d_call: .
clone_size: .
cdr3_aa: CASSQDPGVGYTF
cdr3_nt: TGTGCCAGCAGCCAAGATCCGGGGGTTGGCTACACCTTC

j_call: TRBJ2-7
v_call: TRBV9
d_call: .
clone_size: .
cdr3_aa: CASSVDLPPMSHEQYF
cdr3_nt: TGTGCCAGCAGCGTAGATCTCCCACCTATGAGCCACGAGCAGTACTTC

j_call: TRBJ1-3
v_call: TRBV2
d_call: TRBD1
clone_size: .
cdr3_aa: CASTLTGGRNTIYF
cdr3_nt: TGTGCCAGCACCCTGACAGGGGGCCGAAACACCATATATTTT

j_call: TRBJ1-5
v_call: TRBV28
d_call: .
clone_size: .
cdr3_aa: CASSFSGDGQPQHF
cdr3_nt: TGTGCCAGCAGTTTCTCGGGGGACGGGCAGCCCCAGCATTTT

j_call: TRBJ1-4
v_call: TRBV28
d_call: TRBD1
clone_size: once
cdr3_aa: CASRSGGEEKLFF
cdr3_nt: TGTGCCAGCAGGTCAGGGGGCGAGGAAAAACTGTTTTTT

j_call: TRBJ2-1
v_call: TRBV20-1
d_call: .
clone_size: few
cdr3_aa: CSAFFSEQFF
cdr3_nt: TGCAGTGCTTTCTTCAGTGAGCAGTTCTTC

j_call: TRBJ2-1
v_call: TRBV3-1/TRBV3-2
d_call: TRBD1
clone_size: .
cdr3_aa: CASSYGTGVYNEQFF
cdr3_nt: TGTGCCAGCAGCTACGGGACAGGGGTCTACAATGAGCAGTTCTTC